This paragraph covers one TCR beta chain sequence. Its antigen is not identified. Trimming pared 2 bases from V and 12 bases from J, leaving 17 bases between. Germline assignment: CDR1 SNHLY and CDR2 FYNNEI. This CDR3 contains 14 residues. The sample is drawn from a study of T cell repertoires in cytomegalovirus infection. Study details: A matching HLA type, together with CMV infection, was signaled by public TCR beta signatures.

One entry per CDR3 protein, called by TCRdb with MiXCR from the reads. The sample lists some 940,000 distinct CDR3 sequences, about a third occurring once. The input for sequencing was cultured CD8+ T cells from PBMCs, taken from culture after CMV antigen stimulation. This TCR was sampled from a human donor in good health (CMV status not recorded). Some clones in this sample may be carry-over from other donors' samples. The rearrangement uses TRBV2 and TRBJ2-1; possible D gene TRBD2, 5 bases. The CDR3 loop is CASSERRAGLRQFF. DNA of the CDR3: TGTGCCAGCAGTGAAAGGCGGGCAGGACTTAGGCAGTTCTTC.